The following is a T cell receptor beta chain sequence with its context. Germline trimming cut 0 bases from V and 2 bases from J; bases unmatched to any gene: 6. The CDR3 runs 17 residues. CDR1 and CDR2 (germline): LGHDT, YNNKEL (reference sequence). Method: immunoSEQ multiplex PCR; TCRdb's copy keeps in-frame clones and lacks some. The sample lists about 150,000 clones, 80% to 90% occurring once. The entry originates in a study of blood T cell repertoires in COVID-19. Across the whole study: In each case, the material was cDNA or gDNA derived from T cells, B-cell-depleted T cells, or PBMCs.

Sequenced: peripheral blood. The receptor's source is a woman aged 60 to 75 with COVID-19, enrolled during active disease. This chain uses TRBV3-1 (or the pseudogene TRBV3-2) with TRBJ2-3; 9 bases fit TRBD2. The CDR3 is CASSQDLAGGNTDTQYF. As DNA, the CDR3 is TGTGCCAGCAGCCAAGATCTGGCGGGGGGGAACACAGATACGCAGTATTTT.